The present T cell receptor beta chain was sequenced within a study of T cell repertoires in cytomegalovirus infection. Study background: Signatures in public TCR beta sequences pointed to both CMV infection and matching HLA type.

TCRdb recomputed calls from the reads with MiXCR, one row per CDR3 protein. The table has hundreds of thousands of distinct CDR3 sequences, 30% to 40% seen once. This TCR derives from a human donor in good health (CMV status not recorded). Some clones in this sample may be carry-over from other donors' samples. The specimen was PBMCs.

This CDR3 reads CASSQEGTGQETQYF. CDR3 sequence (DNA): TGCGCCAGCAGCCAGGAAGGGACAGGACAAGAGACCCAGTACTTC. V is TRBV4-1 and J is TRBJ2-5, with 8 bases lining up with TRBD1. The CDR3 totals 15 residues. Germline CDR1 reads MGHRA; CDR2 reads YSYEKL. V trimming: 3 bases; J trimming: 2 bases; junction bases outside the gene matches: 5.